The present TCR beta chain was sequenced within a study of T-cell reconstitution after alpha-beta-depleted transplantation in children. Unique molecular identifiers were used to barcode this TCRbeta library. MiXCR, applied by TCRdb to the PCR reads, yields one record per CDR3 protein. The sample contains more than 200,000 distinct CDR3 sequences, more than 7.5% of which appear only once. At least ten counts were recorded for this clonotype. The CDR3 has 14 residues. CDR1 and CDR2 from the germline V gene are SQVTM and ANQGSEA. With 6 bases clipped from V and 9 bases from J, the junction kept 11 bases outside the gene matches.

The clonotype was recovered from a human donor who donated a stem cell graft to a child with SCID. The material was PBMCs from the stem cell graft donor, obtained from the stem cell graft. This sequence joins TRBV29-1 and TRBJ1-5; TRBD1 agrees at 10 bases. In DNA form, the CDR3 reads TGCAGCGTGGGGACAGGGGCCTTTGGACGGCCCCAGCATTTT. It yields the protein CSVGTGAFGRPQHF.